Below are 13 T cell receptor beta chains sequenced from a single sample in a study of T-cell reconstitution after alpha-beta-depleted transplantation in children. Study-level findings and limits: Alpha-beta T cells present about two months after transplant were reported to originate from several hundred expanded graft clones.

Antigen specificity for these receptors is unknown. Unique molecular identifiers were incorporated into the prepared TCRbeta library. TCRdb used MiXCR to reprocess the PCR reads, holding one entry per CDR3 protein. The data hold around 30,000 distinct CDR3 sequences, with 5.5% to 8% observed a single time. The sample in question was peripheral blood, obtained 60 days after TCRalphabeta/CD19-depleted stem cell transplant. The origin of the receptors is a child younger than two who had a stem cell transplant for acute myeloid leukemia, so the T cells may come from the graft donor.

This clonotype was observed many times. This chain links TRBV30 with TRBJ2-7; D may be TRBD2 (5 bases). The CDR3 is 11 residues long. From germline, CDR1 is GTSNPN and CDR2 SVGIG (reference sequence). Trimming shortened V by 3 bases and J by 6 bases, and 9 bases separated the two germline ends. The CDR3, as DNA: TGTGCCTGGAGCGAACTAGGCGAGCAGTACTTC. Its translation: CAWSELGEQYF.

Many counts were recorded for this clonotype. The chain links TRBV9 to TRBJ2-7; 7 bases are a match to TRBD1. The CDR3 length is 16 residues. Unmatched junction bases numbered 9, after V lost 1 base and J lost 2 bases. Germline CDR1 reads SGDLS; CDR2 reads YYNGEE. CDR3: CASSVSSRGRTYEQYF. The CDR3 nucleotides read TGTGCCAGCAGCGTAAGTAGTAGGGGGCGAACCTACGAGCAGTACTTC.

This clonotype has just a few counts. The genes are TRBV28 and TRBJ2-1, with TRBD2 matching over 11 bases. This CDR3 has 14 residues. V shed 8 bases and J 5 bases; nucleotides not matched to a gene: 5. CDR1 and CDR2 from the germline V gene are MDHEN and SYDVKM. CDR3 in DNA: TGTGCCAGCGGTAGCGGGAGGGCCGACAATGAGCAGTTCTTC. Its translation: CASGSGRADNEQFF.

This CDR3 reads CWARVAGEQFF. CDR3 sequence (DNA): TGCTGGGCTAGAGTCGCGGGTGAGCAGTTCTTC. The chain has TRBV20-1 and TRBJ2-1, with D possibly being TRBD2 (5 bases). In germline, CDR1 is DFQATT, CDR2 SNEGSKA (reference sequence). The CDR3 sequence is 11 residues long.

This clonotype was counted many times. The CDR3 region is CASHTGGADTQYF. The CDR3 coding sequence is TGTGCCAGCCACACGGGGGGTGCAGATACGCAGTATTTT. The rearrangement links TRBV27 to TRBJ2-3; 7 bases are shared with TRBD2. CDR1 MNHEY and CDR2 SMNVEV come from the germline V gene (reference sequence). Unmatched junction bases numbered 6, after V lost 8 bases and J lost 4 bases. The CDR3 has 13 residues.

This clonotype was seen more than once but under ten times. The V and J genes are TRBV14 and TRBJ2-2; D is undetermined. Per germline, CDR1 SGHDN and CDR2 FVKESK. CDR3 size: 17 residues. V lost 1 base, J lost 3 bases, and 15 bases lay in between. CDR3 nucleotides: TGTGCCAGCAGCCAAGTCCAGTGTAGAGGCGACACCGGGGAGCTGTTTTTT. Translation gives CASSQVQCRGDTGELFF. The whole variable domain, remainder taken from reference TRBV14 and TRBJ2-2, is EAGVTQFPSHSVIEKGQTVTLRCDPISGHDNLYWYRRVMGKEIKFLLHFVKESKQDESGMPNNRFLAERTGGTYSTLKVQPAELEDSGVYFCASSQVQCRGDTGELFFGEGSRLTVL.

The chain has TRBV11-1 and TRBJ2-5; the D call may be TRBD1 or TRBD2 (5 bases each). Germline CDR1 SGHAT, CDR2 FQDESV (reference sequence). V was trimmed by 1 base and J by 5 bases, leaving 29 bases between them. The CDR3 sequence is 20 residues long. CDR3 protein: CASSLVKANGLAGEGETQYF. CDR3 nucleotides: TGTGCCAGCAGCTTAGTAAAGGCCAACGGACTCGCCGGTGAGGGGGAGACCCAGTACTTC.

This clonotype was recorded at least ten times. This CDR3 is CASSWGTSNTEAFF. The CDR3 DNA sequence: TGTGCCAGCAGTTGGGGGACATCGAACACTGAAGCTTTCTTT. The J gene is TRBJ1-1, the V gene TRBV12-3 or TRBV12-4; TRBD1 might be the D (6 bases). This CDR3 is 14 amino acids long. V shed 4 bases and J shed 1 base, with 10 bases lying between them.

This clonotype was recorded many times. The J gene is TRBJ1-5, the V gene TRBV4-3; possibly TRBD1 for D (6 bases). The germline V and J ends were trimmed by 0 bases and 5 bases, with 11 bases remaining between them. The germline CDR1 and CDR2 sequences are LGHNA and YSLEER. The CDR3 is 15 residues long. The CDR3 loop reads CASSQDGEGDQPQHF. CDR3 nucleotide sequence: TGCGCCAGCAGCCAAGATGGGGAGGGGGATCAGCCCCAGCATTTT.

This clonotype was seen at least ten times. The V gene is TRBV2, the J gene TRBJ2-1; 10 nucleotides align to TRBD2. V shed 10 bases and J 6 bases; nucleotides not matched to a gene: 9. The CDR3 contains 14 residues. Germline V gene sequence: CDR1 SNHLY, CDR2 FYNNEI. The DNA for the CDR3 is TGTGCCACCTTGCTAGCGGGAGTACTCAATGAGCAGTTCTTC. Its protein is CATLLAGVLNEQFF.

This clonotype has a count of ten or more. CDR3 DNA: TGTGCCTGCCAAACAGGTACCTACGAGCAGTACTTC. It translates to CACQTGTYEQYF. The chain employs TRBV30 and TRBJ2-7; a weak D match, TRBD1 (5 bases). Trimming removed 6 bases at V and 2 bases at J, with 11 bases between. The CDR3 is 12 residues long. Germline V CDR1 and CDR2: GTSNPN, SVGIG (reference sequence).

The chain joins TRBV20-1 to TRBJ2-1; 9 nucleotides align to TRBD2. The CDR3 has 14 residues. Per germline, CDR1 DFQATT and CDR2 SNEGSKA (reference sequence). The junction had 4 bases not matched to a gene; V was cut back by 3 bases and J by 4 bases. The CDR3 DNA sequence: TGCAGTGCTAGGGGTAGCGGGAGATACAATGAGCAGTTCTTC. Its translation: CSARGSGRYNEQFF.

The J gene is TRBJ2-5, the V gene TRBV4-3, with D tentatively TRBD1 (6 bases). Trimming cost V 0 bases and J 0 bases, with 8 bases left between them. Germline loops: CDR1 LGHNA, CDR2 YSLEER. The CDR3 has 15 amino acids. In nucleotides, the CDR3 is TGCGCCAGCAGCCAAGATACAGGGAACCAAGAGACCCAGTACTTC. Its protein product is CASSQDTGNQETQYF.